This T cell receptor (beta chain) originates from a study of OX40 agonist ivuxolimab in advanced cancers. Whole-study context: Enrollees could have had prior anti-PD-1, anti-PD-L1 or anti-CTLA-4 therapy, which over 35% had received.

Study conclusions and caveats: There were, on average, more expanded clones in CD8+ T cells than in CD4+. Clonal expansion among partial responders at 0.1-3.0 mg/kg ranked near the lowest.

The CDR3 sequence is 13 residues long. CDR1 is SGHTA and CDR2 is FQGTGA in the germline V gene. V lost 3 bases to trimming and J lost 5 bases, with 8 bases between them. In the case of this clone: What it recognizes is unknown.

Using immunoSEQ multiplex PCR, the repertoire was profiled, and TCRdb retains in-frame clones only, with some absent. The sample records about 73,000 clones, 80% to 90% being singletons. The clonotype was recovered from an adult with an advanced solid tumor such as melanoma, head and neck, liver or kidney cancer. The V and J genes are TRBV7-3 and TRBJ2-1; D is possibly TRBD2 (6 bases). Sequenced material: CD4+ or CD8+ T cells sorted from blood, taken in a trial of the OX40 agonist ivuxolimab. The CDR3 sequence: CASSFGGDNEQFF. DNA of the CDR3: TGTGCCAGCAGCTTCGGGGGAGACAATGAGCAGTTCTTC.